Listed below are T cell receptor beta chains from one sample, sequenced in a study of blood T cell repertoires in COVID-19. Repertoires were generated with immunoSEQ multiplex PCR, while TCRdb's copy carries only in-frame clones and drops some. The table lists 130,000 or so clones, about four fifths of them singletons. The material sequenced was peripheral blood. The receptors stem from a man aged 80 or over with active or convalescent COVID-19. CDR3s include the opening cysteine and the closing phenylalanine or tryptophan. The order of the fields is clone size, D gene, J gene, V gene, CDR3 DNA, CDR3 protein. A D gene is named only where the DNA matches it firmly. Part of the rows lack a size; the others show once, few, many or a class for expanded clones.

NA	TRBD1	TRBJ1-5	TRBV6-2/TRBV6-3	TGTGCCAGCAGTAAAAGGACAGGGGCCAGCAATCAGCCCCAGCATTTT	CASSKRTGASNQPQHF
few	TRBD1	TRBJ1-1	TRBV5-4	TGTGCCAGCAGCCTGGGACAGGGGGCTTCCAACACTGAAGCTTTCTTT	CASSLGQGASNTEAFF
NA	NA	TRBJ1-1	TRBV27	TGTGCCAGCAGTTTAAGGGGCCCGAACACTGAAGCTTTCTTT	CASSLRGPNTEAFF
NA	TRBD2	TRBJ2-4	TRBV4-1	TGCGCCAGCAGCCAAGGGCTGACTAGCGGGGCTAAAAACATTCAGTACTTC	CASSQGLTSGAKNIQYF
NA	NA	TRBJ1-4	TRBV28	TGTGCCAGCAGTCCCCTGACTGGGTATTCGACTAATGAAAAACTGTTTTTT	CASSPLTGYSTNEKLFF
NA	TRBD2	TRBJ2-1	TRBV9	TGTGCCAGCACCTCCCGGACTAGCCTACATGAGCAGTTCTTC	CASTSRTSLHEQFF
NA	TRBD2	TRBJ2-7	TRBV10-3	TGTGCCATCAGATCCGGGACTAGATCCTACGAGCAGTACTTC	CAIRSGTRSYEQYF
NA	TRBD2	TRBJ2-2	TRBV18	TGTGCCAGCTCACCACCGACTAGCGGGGTCGCCGGGGAGCTGTTTTTT	CASSPPTSGVAGELFF
few	NA	TRBJ2-3	TRBV28	TGTGCCAGCGCCCGCCCAGCGGATAACACAGATACGCAGTATTTT	CASARPADNTDTQYF
NA	TRBD2	TRBJ2-3	TRBV7-3	TGTGCCAGCAGCTTAACGAATGGCGGGGGGGCAGCAGATACGCAGTATTTT	CASSLTNGGGAADTQYF
NA	NA	TRBJ2-7	TRBV2	TGTGCCAGCAGTCCGAGTAGCGCCTCCTACGAGCAGTACTTC	CASSPSSASYEQYF
few	TRBD1	TRBJ1-3	TRBV2	TGTGCCAGCAGGCCGGGACAGGGAAGAAACACCATATATTTT	CASRPGQGRNTIYF